Sequencing of this TCR beta chain was carried out in a study of cytomegalovirus exposure and HLA in healthy donors. On this clone itself: Its cognate antigen is unknown.

The table came from immunoSEQ multiplex PCR; TCRdb's copy has only in-frame clones and leaves some out. This sample has about 150,000 clones, with about nine tenths found just once. Germline V gene lookup returns CDR1 SEHNR and CDR2 FQNEAQ (reference sequence). V lost 5 bases to trimming and J lost 6 bases, with 25 bases between them. The CDR3 loop spans 17 amino acids. While the first cohort had fewer than 850 subjects, the donors belonged to the separate validation cohort of 100 to 150 subjects. Study-wide results and caveats: The tendency of first-cohort TCR clusters to co-occur in the 120 or so validation repertoires emerged from a later analysis. Cytomegalovirus status was reportedly diagnosed by the classifier with high specificity and sensitivity. The authors listed 180 or so TCR beta chains as cytomegalovirus-associated.

The TCR comes from a man aged 18 to 29 in good health and CMV-seronegative. The rearrangement joins TRBV7-9 to TRBJ1-2, with D perhaps TRBD1 (6 bases). The sequenced sample was PBMCs. CDR3 region: CASSHDRLDQTGHGYTF. Here the CDR3 DNA reads TGTGCCAGCAGCCATGACAGGTTGGATCAAACTGGTCATGGCTACACCTTC.